This TCR beta chain was identified during a study of T-cell reconstitution after alpha-beta-depleted transplantation in children. From germline, CDR1 is DFQATT and CDR2 SNEGSKA (reference sequence). The CDR3 extends over 14 amino acids. The V gene lost 4 bases and the J gene lost 4 bases, with 16 bases spanning the gap. TCRbeta library construction was performed incorporating unique molecular identifiers. TCRdb reprocessed the PCR reads via MiXCR and lists one record per CDR3 protein. This sample has around 400,000 distinct CDR3 sequences; 11% occur once, and the top ten carry approximately 5%. This clonotype was counted a single time.

The chain links TRBV20-1 to TRBJ2-5, with a possible D match to TRBD1 (5 bases). This TCR derives from a human donor who donated a stem cell graft to a child with acute myeloid leukemia. The source was PBMCs from the stem cell graft donor, collected from the stem cell graft. The CDR3 loop is CSAKPGNVAETQYF. CDR3 DNA: TGCAGTGCTAAGCCAGGGAATGTGGCAGAGACCCAGTACTTC.